This T cell receptor (beta chain) was sequenced for a study of CXCR3-negative and CXCR3-positive naive CD8 T cells. Germline-derived CDR1 and CDR2 are SEHNR and FQNEAQ (reference sequence). The CDR3 is made up of 13 amino acids. Libraries were UMI-labeled 5' RACE TRB cDNA. TCRdb re-called the 5' RACE reads; one entry per CDR3 protein, DNA not given. The sample spans approximately 83,000 distinct CDR3 sequences; the ten largest clones claim about 1.5%. The chain employs TRBV7-9 and TRBJ2-5; TCRdb's assignment of TRBD1 cannot be checked, as there is no DNA. Material for sequencing was naive CXCR3- CD8+ T cells from blood. Subset noted: CD45RO-CCR7+CD27+CD95- naive CD8+ T cells lacking CXCR3 (TNR3-). The receptor comes from a human donor in good health. Some clones in this sample may be carry-over from other donors' samples. The CDR3: CASSSAGIETQYF.